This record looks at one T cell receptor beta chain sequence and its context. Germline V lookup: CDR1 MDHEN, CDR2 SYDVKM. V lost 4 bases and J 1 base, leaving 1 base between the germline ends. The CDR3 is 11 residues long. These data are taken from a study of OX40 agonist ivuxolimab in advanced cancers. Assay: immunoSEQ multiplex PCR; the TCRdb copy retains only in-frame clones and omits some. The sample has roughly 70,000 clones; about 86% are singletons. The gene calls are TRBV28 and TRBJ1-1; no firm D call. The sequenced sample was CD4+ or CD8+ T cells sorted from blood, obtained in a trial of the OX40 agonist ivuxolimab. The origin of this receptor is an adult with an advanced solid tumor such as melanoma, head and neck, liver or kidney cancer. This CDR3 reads CASSSNTEAFF. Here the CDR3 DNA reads TGTGCCAGCAGTTCGAACACTGAAGCTTTCTTT.